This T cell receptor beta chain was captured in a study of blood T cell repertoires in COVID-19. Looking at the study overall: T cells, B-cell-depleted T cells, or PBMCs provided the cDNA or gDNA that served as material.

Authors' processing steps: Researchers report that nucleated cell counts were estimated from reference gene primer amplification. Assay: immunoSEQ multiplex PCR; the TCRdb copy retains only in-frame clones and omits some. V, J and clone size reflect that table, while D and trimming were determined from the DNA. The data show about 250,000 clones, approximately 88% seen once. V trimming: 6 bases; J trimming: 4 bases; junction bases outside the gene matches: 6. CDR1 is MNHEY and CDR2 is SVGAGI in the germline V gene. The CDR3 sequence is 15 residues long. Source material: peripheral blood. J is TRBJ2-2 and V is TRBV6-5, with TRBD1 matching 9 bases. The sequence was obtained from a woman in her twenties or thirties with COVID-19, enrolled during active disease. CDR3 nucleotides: TGTGCCAGCAGACTACAGGGGGCATTCACCGGGGAGCTGTTTTTT. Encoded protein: CASRLQGAFTGELFF.